This is a list of T cell receptor beta chains from one sample in a study of T cell repertoires in cytomegalovirus infection. TCRdb reprocessed the reads with MiXCR, giving one entry per CDR3 protein. This sample yields 680,000 or so distinct CDR3 sequences, of which around a third are seen a single time; 18% belongs to the top ten. Antigens for these TCRs are unknown. The source was cultured PBMCs, collected from culture after CMV antigen stimulation. The source of these receptors is a human donor in good health (CMV status not recorded). Some clones in this sample may be carry-over from other donors' samples. The CDR3 runs from the conserved cysteine through the conserved F or W. The order of the fields is clone size, J gene, D gene, V gene, CDR3 protein, CDR3 DNA. A D gene is named only where the DNA matches it firmly. Rows may omit the clone size; those that give it use once, few, many or a size class.

>few|TRBJ1-5|NA|TRBV2
CASSAAGNNNQPQHF
TGTGCCAGCAGTGCCGCAGGGAACAACAATCAGCCCCAGCATTTT
>many|TRBJ2-3|TRBD2|TRBV7-6
CASSSRGSGREQNPDTQYF
TGTGCCAGCAGCTCCCGCGGTAGCGGGAGGGAGCAGAACCCAGATACGCAGTATTTT
>NA|TRBJ1-2|TRBD1|TRBV20-1
CSATGTGYYGYTF
TGCAGTGCGACCGGGACAGGGTACTATGGCTACACCTTC
>few|TRBJ1-2|TRBD1|TRBV29-1
CSALDRANYGYTF
TGCAGCGCTTTAGACAGGGCCAACTATGGCTACACCTTC
>many|TRBJ2-4|NA|TRBV7-2
CASSLLLAKNIQYF
TGTGCCAGCAGCTTACTGTTAGCCAAAAACATTCAGTACTTC
>once|TRBJ1-4|NA|TRBV2
CASSREVGANEKLFF
TGTGCCAGCAGTCGGGAGGTTGGAGCTAATGAAAAACTGTTTTTT
>NA|TRBJ2-7|TRBD1|TRBV7-2
CASSLVQGGEQYF
TGTGCCAGCAGCTTAGTACAGGGGGGCGAGCAGTACTTC
>few|TRBJ1-6|TRBD1|TRBV11-2
CASSATGGSSPLHF
TGTGCCAGCAGCGCGACAGGGGGGAGTTCACCCCTCCACTTT
>NA|TRBJ1-2|NA|TRBV7-2
CGSSFMGGLYYGYTF
TGTGGCAGCAGCTTTATGGGGGGCCTTTACTATGGCTACACCTTC
>few|TRBJ2-7|NA|TRBV7-9
CASSSHKYYEQYF
TGTGCCAGCAGTTCCCATAAGTACTACGAGCAGTACTTC